These T cell receptor beta chains were read from a single sample in a study of patients and donors after allogeneic stem cell transplantation. TCRdb recomputed calls from the RT-PCR reads with MiXCR, one row per CDR3 protein. The top ten clones hold approximately 32% of a sample with 57,000 or so distinct CDR3 sequences, about an eighth of them seen once. Sample: blood, either unsorted or a sorted T cell fraction (not recorded which). These receptors originate from a human donor who was either an allogeneic HSCT recipient or a stem cell or donor lymphocyte infusion donor (not recorded which). It is not recorded whose cells these are; they may come from a transplant donor. Each CDR3 is given with its conserved first and last residue. D genes are given only for firm matches. Some rows have no size entry. The others give once, few or many, or a class for an expanded clone.

j_gene: TRBJ2-2; v_gene: TRBV25-1; d_gene: NA; abundance: few; CDR3aa: CASSGDTYTGELFF; CDR3nt: TGTGCCAGCAGTGGTGATACTTACACCGGGGAGCTGTTTTTT
j_gene: TRBJ1-1; v_gene: TRBV29-1; d_gene: NA; abundance: many; CDR3aa: CSAPEPHNTEAFF; CDR3nt: TGCAGCGCCCCCGAACCTCATAACACTGAAGCTTTCTTT
j_gene: TRBJ2-3; v_gene: TRBV20-1; d_gene: NA; abundance: many; CDR3aa: CSDIGVVTDTQYF; CDR3nt: TGCAGTGATATCGGGGTCGTCACAGATACGCAGTATTTT
j_gene: TRBJ2-5; v_gene: TRBV2; d_gene: NA; abundance: few; CDR3aa: CASSGGRVQETQYF; CDR3nt: TGTGCCAGCAGTGGAGGCAGAGTCCAAGAGACCCAGTACTTC
j_gene: TRBJ1-6; v_gene: TRBV6-5; d_gene: NA; abundance: NA; CDR3aa: CASSPNRRMSDSPLHF; CDR3nt: TGTGCCAGCAGTCCGAACCGGAGGATGAGTGATTCACCCCTCCACTTT
j_gene: TRBJ2-3; v_gene: TRBV7-3; d_gene: TRBD1; abundance: few; CDR3aa: CASSPRVGGVDTQYF; CDR3nt: TGTGCCAGCAGCCCCCGTGTAGGGGGCGTTGATACGCAGTATTTT
j_gene: TRBJ1-1; v_gene: TRBV4-1; d_gene: NA; abundance: many; CDR3aa: CASSQDWRLNTEAFF; CDR3nt: TGCGCCAGCAGCCAAGATTGGCGGTTGAACACTGAAGCTTTCTTT
j_gene: TRBJ2-6; v_gene: TRBV5-1; d_gene: TRBD1; abundance: few; CDR3aa: CASSSRTGPGANVLTF; CDR3nt: TGCGCCAGCAGCTCCCGGACAGGGCCTGGGGCCAACGTCCTGACTTTC
j_gene: TRBJ1-2; v_gene: TRBV29-1; d_gene: TRBD1; abundance: few; CDR3aa: CSVTGGADYGYTF; CDR3nt: TGCAGCGTAACAGGGGGCGCGGACTATGGCTACACCTTC
j_gene: TRBJ2-2; v_gene: TRBV7-8; d_gene: NA; abundance: few; CDR3aa: CATRSGRYDTGELFF; CDR3nt: TGTGCCACCCGCTCGGGGCGTTACGACACCGGGGAGCTGTTTTTT
j_gene: TRBJ2-7; v_gene: TRBV2; d_gene: NA; abundance: NA; CDR3aa: CASSDYSYEQYF; CDR3nt: TGTGCCAGCAGTGACTACTCCTACGAGCAGTACTTC
j_gene: TRBJ2-1; v_gene: TRBV5-1; d_gene: NA; abundance: many; CDR3aa: CASSFHRDFPYNEQFF; CDR3nt: TGCGCCAGCAGCTTCCACAGGGATTTCCCCTACAATGAGCAGTTCTTC
j_gene: TRBJ2-1; v_gene: TRBV12-3/TRBV12-4; d_gene: NA; abundance: NA; CDR3aa: CASSFHQGIYNEQFF; CDR3nt: TGTGCCAGCAGTTTTCATCAGGGTATCTACAATGAGCAGTTCTTC